The T cell receptor beta chain under discussion was sequenced for a study of blood T cell repertoires in COVID-19. About the research overall: Sample material is recorded as cDNA or gDNA derived from T cells, B-cell-depleted T cells, or PBMCs.

This clone has just a few counts. Original data processing: Amplifying reference gene primers gave estimates of nucleated cell counts. The data were produced by immunoSEQ multiplex PCR, yet TCRdb's version contains in-frame clones alone and is incomplete. From that table come the V and J calls and clone size; the DNA was used to work out D and trimming. The sample has approximately 15,000 clones, 81% seen once. The TCR was taken from a human donor in a cohort sampled during active COVID-19. The sample taken for sequencing was peripheral blood.

The CDR3 DNA follows: TGTGCCAGCAGTCTAGGATCGTCCACTGAAGCTTTCTTT. Translated, it gives CASSLGSSTEAFF. The rearrangement links TRBV27 to TRBJ1-1; D ambiguous. CDR3 size: 13 residues. With 5 bases removed from V and 4 bases from J, the gap between germline ends came to 11 bases. The V gene's germline CDR1 is MNHEY and CDR2 SMNVEV (reference sequence).